The T cell receptor beta chain under discussion was sequenced for a study of blood T cell repertoires in COVID-19. The CDR3 sequence is 13 residues long. Germline loops: CDR1 SGHTS, CDR2 YDEGEE. Trimming removed 1 base at V and 4 bases at J, with 8 bases between. The data were produced by immunoSEQ multiplex PCR, yet TCRdb's version contains in-frame clones alone and is incomplete. The repertoire holds a few hundred thousand clones, with about 87% as singletons. The receptor comes from a woman in her sixties or seventies with COVID-19, enrolled during active disease. The specimen was peripheral blood. This chain links TRBV5-8 with TRBJ1-2; D not resolved. As DNA, the CDR3 is TGTGCCAGCAGCTTGTCAGGATTCTATGGCTACACCTTC. Translating it yields CASSLSGFYGYTF.